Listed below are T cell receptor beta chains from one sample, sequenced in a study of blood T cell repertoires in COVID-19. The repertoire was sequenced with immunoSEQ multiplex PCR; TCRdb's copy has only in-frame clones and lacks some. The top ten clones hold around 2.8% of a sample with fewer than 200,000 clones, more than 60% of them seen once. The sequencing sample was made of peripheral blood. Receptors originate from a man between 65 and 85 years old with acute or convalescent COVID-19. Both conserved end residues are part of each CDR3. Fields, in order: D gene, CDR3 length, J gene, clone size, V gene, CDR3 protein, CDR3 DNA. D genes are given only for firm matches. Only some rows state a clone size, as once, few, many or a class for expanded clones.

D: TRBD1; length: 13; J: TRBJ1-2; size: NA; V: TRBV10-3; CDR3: CASRDRANYGYTF; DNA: TGTGCCTCACGGGACAGAGCTAACTATGGCTACACCTTC
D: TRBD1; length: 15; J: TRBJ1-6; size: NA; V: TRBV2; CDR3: CASSEQGASNSPLHF; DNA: TGTGCCAGCAGTGAACAGGGGGCGAGTAATTCACCCCTCCACTTT
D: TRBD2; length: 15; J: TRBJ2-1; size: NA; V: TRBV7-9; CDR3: CASSFKGLADNEQFF; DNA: TGTGCCAGCAGCTTTAAGGGACTAGCGGACAATGAGCAGTTCTTC
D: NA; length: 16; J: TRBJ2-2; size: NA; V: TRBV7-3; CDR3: CASSFQPLANTGELFF; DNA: TGTGCCAGCAGCTTCCAACCACTCGCGAACACCGGGGAGCTGTTTTTT
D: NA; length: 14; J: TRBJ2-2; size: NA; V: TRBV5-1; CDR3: CASSFRGAGGELFF; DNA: TGCGCCAGCAGCTTTCGGGGGGCCGGCGGGGAGCTGTTTTTT
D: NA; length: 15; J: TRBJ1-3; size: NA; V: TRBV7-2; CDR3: CASSLDRDGGNTIYF; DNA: TGTGCCAGCAGCTTAGACAGGGACGGTGGAAACACCATATATTTT
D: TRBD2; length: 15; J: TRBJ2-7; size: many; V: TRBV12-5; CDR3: CASGLISGGRYEQYF; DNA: TGTGCTAGTGGTTTGATTAGCGGGGGACGCTACGAGCAGTACTTC
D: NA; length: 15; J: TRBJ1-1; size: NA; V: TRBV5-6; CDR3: CASSPPRVGNTEAFF; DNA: TGTGCCAGCAGCCCGCCCAGGGTGGGAAACACTGAAGCTTTCTTT
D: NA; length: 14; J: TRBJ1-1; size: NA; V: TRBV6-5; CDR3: CASRDSSDTTKAFF; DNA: TGTGCCAGCAGGGATTCGTCGGACACCACTAAAGCTTTCTTT
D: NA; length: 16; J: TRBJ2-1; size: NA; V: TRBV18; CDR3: CASSPPPTRLYNEQFF; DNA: TGTGCCAGCTCACCCCCTCCGACTAGATTATACAATGAGCAGTTCTTC
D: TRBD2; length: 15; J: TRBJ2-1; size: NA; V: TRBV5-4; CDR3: CASSLVGGAYNEQFF; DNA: TGTGCCAGCAGCTTGGTGGGAGGGGCGTACAATGAGCAGTTCTTC
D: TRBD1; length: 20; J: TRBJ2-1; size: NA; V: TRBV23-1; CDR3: CASSQSDDLQGLASYNEQFF; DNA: TGCGCCAGCAGTCAATCGGACGACCTACAGGGGTTAGCCTCCTACAATGAGCAGTTCTTC
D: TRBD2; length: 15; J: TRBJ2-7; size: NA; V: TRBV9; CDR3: CASSVGGLAAYEQYF; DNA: TGTGCCAGCAGCGTAGGGGGACTAGCGGCCTACGAGCAGTACTTC
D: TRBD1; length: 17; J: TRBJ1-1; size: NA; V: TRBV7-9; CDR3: CASSLAHVTGGGTEAFF; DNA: TGTGCCAGCAGCTTAGCCCACGTAACAGGGGGCGGCACTGAAGCTTTCTTT
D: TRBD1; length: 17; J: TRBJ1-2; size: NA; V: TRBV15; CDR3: CATSRQQGAPIGYGYTF; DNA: TGTGCCACCAGCAGGCAACAGGGGGCACCTATCGGGTATGGCTACACCTTC
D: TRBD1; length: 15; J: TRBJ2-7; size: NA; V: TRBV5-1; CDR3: CASSLYGQGAGEQYF; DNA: TGCGCCAGCAGCTTGTACGGACAGGGGGCGGGTGAGCAGTACTTC
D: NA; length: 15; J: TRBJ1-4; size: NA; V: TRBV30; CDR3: CAWKFGGKTNEKLFF; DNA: TGTGCCTGGAAGTTCGGGGGAAAAACTAATGAAAAACTGTTTTTT